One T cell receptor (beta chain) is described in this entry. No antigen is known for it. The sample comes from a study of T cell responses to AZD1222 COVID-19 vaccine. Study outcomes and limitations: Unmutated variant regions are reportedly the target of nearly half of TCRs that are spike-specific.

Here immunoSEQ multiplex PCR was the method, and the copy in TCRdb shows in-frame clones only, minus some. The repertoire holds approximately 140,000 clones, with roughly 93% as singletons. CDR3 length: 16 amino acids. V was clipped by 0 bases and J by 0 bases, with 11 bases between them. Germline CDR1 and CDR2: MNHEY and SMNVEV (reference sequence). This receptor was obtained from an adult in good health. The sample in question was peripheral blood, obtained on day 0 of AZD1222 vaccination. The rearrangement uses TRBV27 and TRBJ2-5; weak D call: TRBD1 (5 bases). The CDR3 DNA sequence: TGTGCCAGCAGTTTATCGCCAGGGAAGCACCAAGAGACCCAGTACTTC. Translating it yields CASSLSPGKHQETQYF.